This TCR beta chain was identified in a study of T cells in Graves' hyperthyroidism and ophthalmopathy. Findings of the study overall: Most thyroid clonotypes with frequency above 0.001 were detected in blood.

This clonotype was detected many times. Its antigen is currently unknown. Together with thyroid ultrasound, orbital computed tomography, serum thyroxine and TRAb, clinical symptoms were used for diagnoses. What was amplified from RNA transcripts were TCR beta CDR3 regions. HTBI primers were used for first-round RT-PCR of the TCR CDR3. MiXCR, applied by TCRdb to the multiplex PCR reads, yields one record per CDR3 protein. The sample yields roughly 300,000 distinct CDR3 sequences, approximately 15% seen once. Germline CDR1 LNHDA, CDR2 SQIVND (reference sequence). The CDR3 is made up of 16 amino acids. V shed 1 base and J 2 bases; nucleotides not matched to a gene: 5.

J is TRBJ1-2 and V is TRBV19; the match to TRBD1 covers 9 bases. The source is a woman younger than 45 with Graves' hyperthyroidism. The sample consisted of blood. CDR3 protein: CASSIGPGQGNYGYTF. The DNA of the CDR3 is TGTGCCAGTAGTATAGGCCCGGGACAGGGCAACTATGGCTACACCTTC.